This T cell receptor (beta chain) was recovered during a study of blood T cell repertoires in COVID-19. The trim removed 7 bases at V and 6 bases at J, leaving 23 bases unmatched. Germline CDR1 is LGHNT and CDR2 is FRNRAP. This CDR3 region has 19 residues. The authors' processing: Cell counts per sample came from amplifying reference gene primers. Sequencing used immunoSEQ multiplex PCR; TCRdb keeps in-frame clones, though not all of them. Clone size and the V and J calls come from that table; the DNA yielded D and trimming. The table includes 240,000 or so clones, about 87% detected once. Sequences were obtained from peripheral blood. This chain connects TRBV12-5 to TRBJ2-3; 9 bases agree with TRBD2. This TCR was recovered from a woman aged 70 to 79 with active or convalescent COVID-19. CDR3 loop: CASAFHPDHSGLAGDTQYF. CDR3 coding DNA: TGTGCTAGTGCATTCCACCCGGACCACTCGGGACTAGCTGGGGATACGCAGTATTTT.